One and the same sample provided the 7 T cell receptor beta chains below, sequenced in a study of blood T cell repertoires in COVID-19. Repertoires were generated with immunoSEQ multiplex PCR, while TCRdb's copy carries only in-frame clones and drops some. The top ten clones hold 7.5% of a sample with 95,000 to 130,000 clones, approximately 80% of them seen once. Sequencing was done on a sample of peripheral blood. The origin of the receptors is a man in his 70s with active or convalescent COVID-19.

The J gene is TRBJ2-5, the V gene TRBV7-2, with TRBD1 matching 10 bases. Germline loops: CDR1 SGHTA, CDR2 FQGNSA. The CDR3 is 15 residues long. J was trimmed by 4 bases and V by 4 bases; bases with no gene match: 6. In DNA, the CDR3 is TGTGCCAGCAGCTGGGACAGGGGTCTGCTAGAGACCCAGTACTTC. Amino acid sequence: CASSWDRGLLETQYF.

This chain uses TRBV28 with TRBJ2-1, with D tentatively TRBD2 (5 bases). CDR3 size: 16 residues. Germline V gene sequence: CDR1 MDHEN, CDR2 SYDVKM. Trimming cost V 1 base and J 6 bases, with 16 bases left between them. The CDR3 loop reads CASSLSSRAPRNEQFF. Here the CDR3 DNA reads TGTGCCAGCAGTTTATCCTCGCGGGCCCCCCGCAATGAGCAGTTCTTC. Supplemented by reference TRBV28 and TRBJ2-1, the full variable domain reads DVKVTQSSRYLVKRTGEKVFLECVQDMDHENMFWYRQDPGLGLRLIYFSYDVKMKEKGDIPEGYSVSREKKERFSLILESASTNQTSMYLCASSLSSRAPRNEQFFGPGTRLTVL.

The V and J genes are TRBV6-6 and TRBJ2-7; 15 nucleotides line up with TRBD2. V gave up 5 bases and J gave up 5 bases; unmatched junction bases: 4. CDR1 is MNHNY and CDR2 is SVGAGI in the germline V gene (reference sequence). The CDR3 is 15 residues long. The CDR3 DNA reads as TGTGCCAGCAGTCCGGGACTAGCGGGAGGTGACGAGCAGTACTTC. Protein sequence: CASSPGLAGGDEQYF.

This clone appeared once. The chain links TRBV9 to TRBJ2-2, with 8 bases fitting TRBD1. V was clipped by 2 bases and J by 2 bases; unmatched bases: 2. This CDR3 is built from 15 residues. In germline, CDR1 is SGDLS, CDR2 YYNGEE. CDR3 nucleotide sequence: TGTGCCAGCAGCGTTCAGGGGGCTAACACCGGGGAGCTGTTTTTT. Protein: CASSVQGANTGELFF.

The V and J genes are TRBV18 and TRBJ1-4; the D is unclear. The CDR3 extends over 14 amino acids. Trimming removed 3 bases at V and 4 bases at J, with 9 bases between. Germline V gene sequence: CDR1 KGHSH, CDR2 LQKENI. The CDR3 DNA follows: TGTGCCAGCTCACCTGCGGGGTTTAATGAAAAACTGTTTTTT. It encodes CASSPAGFNEKLFF.

This chain joins TRBV6-5 and TRBJ2-1; 12 nucleotides agree with TRBD2. V shed 6 bases, J shed 6 bases, and the junction held 6 bases outside the gene matches. The CDR3 is 15 residues long. Looked up from germline, CDR1 is MNHEY and CDR2 is SVGAGI. The CDR3 spells CASRALAGGGNEQFF. The CDR3 DNA reads TGTGCCAGCAGGGCACTAGCGGGGGGCGGCAATGAGCAGTTCTTC.

The V gene is TRBV5-3, the J gene TRBJ1-4; 8 bases map to TRBD1. TRBV5-3 qualifies as an ORF whose function is uncertain. The CDR3 spans 15 residues. Trimming at V came to 10 bases and at J to 4 bases, leaving 12 bases not matched to a gene. This chain's CDR3 is CALRAFGQGNEKLFF. CDR3 DNA: TGTGCCCTTCGGGCGTTTGGACAGGGTAATGAAAAACTGTTTTTT.